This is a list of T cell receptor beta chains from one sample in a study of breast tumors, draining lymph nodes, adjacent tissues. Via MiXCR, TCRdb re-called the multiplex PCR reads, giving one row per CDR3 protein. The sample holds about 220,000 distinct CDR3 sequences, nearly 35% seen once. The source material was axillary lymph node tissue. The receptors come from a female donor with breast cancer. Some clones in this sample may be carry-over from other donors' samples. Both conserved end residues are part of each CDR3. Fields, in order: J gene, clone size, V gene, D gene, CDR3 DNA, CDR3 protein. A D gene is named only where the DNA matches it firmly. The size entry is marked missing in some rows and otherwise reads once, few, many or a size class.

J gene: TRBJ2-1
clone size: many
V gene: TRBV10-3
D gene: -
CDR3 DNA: TGTGCCATCAGAGAGGTCGATGAGCAGTTCTTC
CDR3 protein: CAIREVDEQFF

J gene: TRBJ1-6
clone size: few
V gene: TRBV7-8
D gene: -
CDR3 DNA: TGTGCCAGCAGCTCGACTTTAAGGGAAAATTCACCCCTCCACTTT
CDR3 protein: CASSSTLRENSPLHF

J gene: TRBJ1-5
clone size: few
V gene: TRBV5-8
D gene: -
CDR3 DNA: TGTGCCAGCAGCGGCGCCGGGACATCGCCCCAGCATTTT
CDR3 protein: CASSGAGTSPQHF

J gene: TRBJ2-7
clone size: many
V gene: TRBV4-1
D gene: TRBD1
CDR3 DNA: TGCGCCAGCAGCCAACCTGGGACAGGGGGAGTCGAGCAGTACTTC
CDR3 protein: CASSQPGTGGVEQYF

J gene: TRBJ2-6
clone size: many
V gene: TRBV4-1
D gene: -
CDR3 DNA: TGCGCCAGCAGCCAAGATGGGGACTCTGGGGCCAACGTCCTGACTTTC
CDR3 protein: CASSQDGDSGANVLTF

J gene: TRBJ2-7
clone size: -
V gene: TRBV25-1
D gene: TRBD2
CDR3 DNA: TGTGCCAGCAGTGCTCGCGGGGGAGAGTCCTACGAGCAGTACTTC
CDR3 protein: CASSARGGESYEQYF

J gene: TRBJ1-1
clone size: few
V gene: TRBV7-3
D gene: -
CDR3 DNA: TGTGCCAGCAGCTTGGGGGGTGGGACTGAAGCTTTCTTT
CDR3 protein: CASSLGGGTEAFF

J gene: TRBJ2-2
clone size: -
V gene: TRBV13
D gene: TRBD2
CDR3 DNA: TGTGCCCCCGAGACTAGCGACACCGGGGAGCTGTTTTTT
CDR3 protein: CAPETSDTGELFF

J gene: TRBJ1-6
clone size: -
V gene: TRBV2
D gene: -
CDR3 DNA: TGTGCCAGCAGCCCCTTCCGGGACGGCTCCTATAATTCACCCCTCCACTTT
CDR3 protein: CASSPFRDGSYNSPLHF

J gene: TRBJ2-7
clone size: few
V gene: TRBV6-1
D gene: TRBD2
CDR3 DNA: TGTGCCAGCAGAACTAGCGGGAGAAGCTACGAGCAGTACTTC
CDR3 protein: CASRTSGRSYEQYF

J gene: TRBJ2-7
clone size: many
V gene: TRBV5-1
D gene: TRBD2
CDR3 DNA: TGCGCCAGCAGCCTTAGCGGGCTCTACGAGCAGTACTTC
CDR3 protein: CASSLSGLYEQYF

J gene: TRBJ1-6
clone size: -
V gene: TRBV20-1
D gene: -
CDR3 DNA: TGCAGTGCTAAACAGGATTCACCCCTCCCCTTT
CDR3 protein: CSAKQDSPLPF

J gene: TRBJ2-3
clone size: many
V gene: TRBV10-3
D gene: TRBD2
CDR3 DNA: TGTGCCATCAGACCCGCCGGGGGGACTACAGATACGCAGTATTTT
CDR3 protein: CAIRPAGGTTDTQYF

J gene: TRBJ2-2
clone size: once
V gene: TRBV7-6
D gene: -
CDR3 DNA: TGTGCCAGCAGCTTAGCGGCAGGGAGGACCGGGGAGTTGCTTTTT
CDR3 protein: CASSLAAGRTGELLF

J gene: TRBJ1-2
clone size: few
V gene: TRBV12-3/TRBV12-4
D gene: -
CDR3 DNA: TGTGCCAGCAGTTTCAGGAGGGGGGTAGGTGGCTACACCTTC
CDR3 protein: CASSFRRGVGGYTF